The clone carrying this T cell receptor (beta chain) is a singleton in its sample. What it binds is unknown. The sample is drawn from a study of cytomegalovirus exposure and HLA in healthy donors. Study in general: About four fifths of 350 to 400 genotyped donors fell in the Caucasian-associated ancestry cluster. Study-wide findings and caveats: Fewer than 200 TCR beta chains were listed as cytomegalovirus-associated. According to reports, the classifier identified cytomegalovirus status with high specificity and sensitivity. Upon later analysis, TCR association rates were observed to vary by HLA locus, being highest for DRB1 and lowest for HLA-C.

The V and J ends lost 5 bases and 7 bases respectively, with 14 bases between them. The CDR3 is 13 residues long. Germline V gene lookup returns CDR1 LNHDA and CDR2 SQIVND (reference sequence). 60 Vbeta and 13 Jbeta primers were used in PCR. This table comes from immunoSEQ multiplex PCR, and its TCRdb copy is limited to in-frame clones, with some not included. The sample carries over 150,000 clones, less than 85% recorded once. The rearrangement links TRBV19 to TRBJ1-2; D unclear. The sample comprised PBMCs. This clonotype was obtained from a man aged 35-49 years in good health and CMV-seronegative. CDR3: CASSFPRARGYTF. The CDR3 coding sequence is TGTGCCAGTAGTTTCCCGAGGGCGCGTGGCTACACCTTC.